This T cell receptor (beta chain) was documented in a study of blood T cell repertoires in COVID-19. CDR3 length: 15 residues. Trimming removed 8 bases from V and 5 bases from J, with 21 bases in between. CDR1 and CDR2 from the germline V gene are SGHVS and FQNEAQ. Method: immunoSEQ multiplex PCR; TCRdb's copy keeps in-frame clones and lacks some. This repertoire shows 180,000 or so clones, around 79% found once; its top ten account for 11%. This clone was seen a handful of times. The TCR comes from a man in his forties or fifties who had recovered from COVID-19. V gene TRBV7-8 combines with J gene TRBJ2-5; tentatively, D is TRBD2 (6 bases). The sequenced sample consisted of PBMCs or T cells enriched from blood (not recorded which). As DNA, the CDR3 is TGTGCCAGCGCCCATAGGGACGGTGCGGGGGAGACCCAGTACTTC. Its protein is CASAHRDGAGETQYF.